This T cell receptor beta chain derives from a study of Graves' ophthalmopathy and Graves' hyperthyroidism (dated by TCRdb to about 2018). Study-wide context: Peripheral blood was collected at initial diagnosis, before any treatment. In total, around 140 blood samples were TCR-sequenced: 40 to 45 ophthalmopathy, over 70 hyperthyroidism and around 17 hyperthyroidism-to-ophthalmopathy patients. A discovery set of 100 or so patients (roughly 41 ophthalmopathy, about 59 stable hyperthyroidism) was enrolled to explore V-J signatures distinguishing ophthalmopathy from hyperthyroidism. The study used TCR beta repertoire signatures to distinguish Graves' ophthalmopathy from Graves' hyperthyroidism and to predict progression to ophthalmopathy. T-cell repertoires of thyroid tissue and blood were compared in several hyperthyroidism patients. Once sampling was done, hyperthyroidism patients were given methimazole at a starting dose of 30 mg daily, while ophthalmopathy patients were given high-dose intravenous methylprednisolone. An independent validation cohort was composed of roughly 19 hyperthyroidism patients and around 16 patients who later progressed from hyperthyroidism to ophthalmopathy. Findings and caveats that apply to the study as a whole: Ophthalmopathy was separated from stable hyperthyroidism by the 13-signature model with around 88% sensitivity and 81% to 84% specificity in cross-validation and with 80%/75% in the test set. Among expanded thyroid clonotypes with frequency above 0.001, most also showed up in blood, which suggests that blood repertoires may reflect the thyroid immune response. No statistical method was used to set the sample size in advance, and the investigators knew which group each participant was assigned to. In validation, the model predicted ophthalmopathy progression with 70.59% sensitivity and 72.22% specificity; roughly 11 predicted patients were CT-confirmed with GO in a median of around 6 months.

This clonotype was seen repeatedly, ten times or more. The antigen this receptor binds is unknown. No base quality values were provided; no much bigger clone lies one nucleotide off. The ophthalmopathy patients had moderately to severely active disease, with a Clinical Activity Score of 3 or higher, a NOSPECS grade of 4 or higher, and a disease duration of less than 3 months. Patients with other autoimmune diseases, uncontrolled infections, pregnancy or lactation were excluded. Clinical symptoms, serum thyroxine, TRAb, thyroid ultrasound and orbital computed tomography were used for diagnosis. PBMCs were isolated from roughly 10 ml of fresh peripheral blood by Ficoll-Paque density gradient centrifugation. Trizol reagent was used to extract the total RNA, and its quality was then checked on an Agilent 2100 Bioanalyzer. For repertoire sequencing, the TCR beta CDR3 regions were amplified from RNA transcripts. HTBI primers and the Qiagen OneStep RT-PCR kit were used in a first-round RT-PCR, which was followed by a second-round multiplex PCR, size selection and purification. Libraries were sequenced on an Illumina HiSeq2000 using paired-end 100 bp reads. The authors' analysis ran thus. SOAPnuke was used to process the reads, removing any read that contained adapters or uncalled bases, had a mean Phred below 15, or lacked an exact match to the constant primer or identifier. High-quality paired reads were merged with COPE v1.2.5. Clonotypes were defined as unique nucleotide sequences and were aligned to IMGT TRB V, D and J references using MiTCR v1.1. Only V-J combinations with frequency above 0.0001 were analysed, covering around 99% of repertoires. A TCR clonal expansion and chaos score per V-J combination was defined as the ratio of F50 clonal expansion to chaos observed in the TCRdist matrix. Welch's t-statistics and random forest were used to reduce the features to 10 to 15 V-J combinations, which were then used as input to a naive Bayes classifier. Thyroid-blood repertoire similarity was quantified with the Morisita-Horn index. TCRdb applied fastp at Q25 and MiXCR to the public reads, then kept only in-frame beta chains. When rows share a CDR3 protein, they turn into one entry using the most common DNA and genes. It is TCRdb's table, rather than the study itself, that gives the V and J calls and clone size. This sample is represented by 600,000 to 950,000 distinct CDR3 sequences; 40% of them were singletons. Approximately 43% of the sample is taken by the ten largest.

The CDR3, cysteine through phenylalanine, is 14 amino acids long. Kept here is only the CDR3 DNA, which spans 42 bases and is read in frame from base 1. The germline V gene (reference sequence) specifies DFQATT as CDR1 and SNEGSKA as CDR2. V sheds 5 bases and J sheds 2 bases, leaving 10 bases between their ends. The origin of this receptor is an adult man with Graves' ophthalmopathy. In this chain, TRBV20-1 is recombined with TRBJ2-6; matching of 6 bases hints at TRBD1 as the D gene. Source material: peripheral blood. CDR3 region: CSAATGPGANVLTF. The DNA sequence reads TGCAGTGCTGCTACAGGGCCTGGGGCCAACGTCCTGACTTTC.